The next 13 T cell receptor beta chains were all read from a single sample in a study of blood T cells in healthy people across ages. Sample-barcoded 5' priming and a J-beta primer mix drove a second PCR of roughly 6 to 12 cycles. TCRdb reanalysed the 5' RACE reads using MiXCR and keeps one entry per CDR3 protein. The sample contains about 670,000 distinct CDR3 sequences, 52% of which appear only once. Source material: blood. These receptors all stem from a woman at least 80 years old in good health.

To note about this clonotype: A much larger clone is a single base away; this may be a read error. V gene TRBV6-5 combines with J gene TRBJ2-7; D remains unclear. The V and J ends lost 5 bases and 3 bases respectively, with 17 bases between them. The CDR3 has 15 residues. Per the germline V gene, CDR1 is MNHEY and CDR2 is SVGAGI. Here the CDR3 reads CASSAAVSPGYEQYF. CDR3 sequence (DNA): TGTGCCAGCAGTGCCGCGGTTAGCCCAGGCTACGAGCAGTACTTC.

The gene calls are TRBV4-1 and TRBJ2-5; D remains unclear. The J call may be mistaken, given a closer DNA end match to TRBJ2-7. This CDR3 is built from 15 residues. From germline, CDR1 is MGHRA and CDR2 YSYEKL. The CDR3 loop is CASSQERVPSYEQYF. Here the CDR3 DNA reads TGCGCCAGCAGCCAAGAAAGAGTCCCATCCTACGAGCAGTACTTC.

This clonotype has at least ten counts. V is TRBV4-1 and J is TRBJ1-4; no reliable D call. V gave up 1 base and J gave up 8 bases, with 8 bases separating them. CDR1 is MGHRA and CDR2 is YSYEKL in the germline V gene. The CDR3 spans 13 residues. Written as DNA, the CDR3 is TGCGCCAGCAGCCAAGGCCAGAAAGAAAAACTGTTTTTT. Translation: CASSQGQKEKLFF.

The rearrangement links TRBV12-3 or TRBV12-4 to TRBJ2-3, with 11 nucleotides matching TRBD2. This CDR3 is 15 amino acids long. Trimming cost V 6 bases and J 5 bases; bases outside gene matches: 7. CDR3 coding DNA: TGTGCCAGCAGACCTAGCGGGGGGCTGGAAGATACGCAGTATTTT. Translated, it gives CASRPSGGLEDTQYF.

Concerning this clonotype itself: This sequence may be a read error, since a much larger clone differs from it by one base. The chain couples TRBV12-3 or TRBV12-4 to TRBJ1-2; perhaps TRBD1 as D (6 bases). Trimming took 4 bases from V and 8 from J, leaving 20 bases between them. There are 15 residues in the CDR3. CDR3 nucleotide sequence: TGTGCCAGCAGTTCAGGTCGACAGGAGGCGGGAGGCTACACCTTC. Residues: CASSSGRQEAGGYTF.

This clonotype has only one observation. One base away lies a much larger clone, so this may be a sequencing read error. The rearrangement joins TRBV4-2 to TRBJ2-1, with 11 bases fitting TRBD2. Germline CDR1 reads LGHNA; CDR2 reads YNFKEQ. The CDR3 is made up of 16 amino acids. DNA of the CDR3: TGTGCCAGCAGCCAAGATGCACTAGCGGGAGCCAATGGGCAGTTCTTC. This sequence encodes CASSQDALAGANGQFF.

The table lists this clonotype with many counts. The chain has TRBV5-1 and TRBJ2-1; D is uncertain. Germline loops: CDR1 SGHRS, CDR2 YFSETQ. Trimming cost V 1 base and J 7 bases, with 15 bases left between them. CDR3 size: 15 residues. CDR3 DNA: TGCGCCAGCAGCTTGATACCGGGCCTGGAGAATGAGCAGTTCTTC. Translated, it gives CASSLIPGLENEQFF.

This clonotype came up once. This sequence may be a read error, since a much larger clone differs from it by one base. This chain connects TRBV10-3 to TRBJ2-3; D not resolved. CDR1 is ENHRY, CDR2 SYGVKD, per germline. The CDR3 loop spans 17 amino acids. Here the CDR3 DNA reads TGTGCCATCAGTGAGTCGAATCCAGGAAGAGGTACAGATACGCGGTATTTT. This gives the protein CAISESNPGRGTDTRYF.

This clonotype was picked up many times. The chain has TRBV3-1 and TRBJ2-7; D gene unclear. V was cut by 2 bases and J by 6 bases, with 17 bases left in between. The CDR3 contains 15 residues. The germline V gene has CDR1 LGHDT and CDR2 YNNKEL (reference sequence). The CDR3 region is CASSQRKVRTGEQYF. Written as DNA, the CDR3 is TGTGCCAGCAGCCAAAGGAAAGTTCGAACGGGCGAGCAGTACTTC.

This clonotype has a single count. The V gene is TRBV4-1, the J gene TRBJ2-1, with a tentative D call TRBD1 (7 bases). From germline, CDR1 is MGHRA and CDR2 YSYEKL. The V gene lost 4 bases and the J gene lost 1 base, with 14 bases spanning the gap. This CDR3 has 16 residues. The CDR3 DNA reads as TGCGCCAGCAGCCCAGGGGGGCGTCGATCCTACAATGAGCAGTTCTTC. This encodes CASSPGGRRSYNEQFF.

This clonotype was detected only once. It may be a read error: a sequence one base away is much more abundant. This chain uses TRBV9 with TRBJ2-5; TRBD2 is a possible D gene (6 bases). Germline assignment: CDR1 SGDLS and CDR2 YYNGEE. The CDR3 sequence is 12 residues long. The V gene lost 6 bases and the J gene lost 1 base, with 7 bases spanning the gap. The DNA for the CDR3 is TGTGCCAGCAACGGGGGCCAAGAGACCCAGTACTTC. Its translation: CASNGGQETQYF.

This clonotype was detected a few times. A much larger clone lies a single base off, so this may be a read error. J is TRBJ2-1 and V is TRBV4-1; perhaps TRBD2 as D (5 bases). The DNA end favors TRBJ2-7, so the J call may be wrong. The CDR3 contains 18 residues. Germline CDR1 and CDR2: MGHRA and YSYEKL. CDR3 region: CASSQAGIGGYSYNEQYF. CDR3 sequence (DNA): TGCGCCAGCAGCCAAGCGGGGATCGGAGGATACTCCTACAATGAGCAGTACTTC.

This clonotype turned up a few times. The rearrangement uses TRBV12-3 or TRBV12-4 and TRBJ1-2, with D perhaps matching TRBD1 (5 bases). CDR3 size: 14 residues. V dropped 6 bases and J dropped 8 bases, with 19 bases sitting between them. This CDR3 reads CASRPGEKVDGYTF. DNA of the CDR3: TGTGCCAGCAGGCCGGGGGAAAAAGTTGACGGCTACACCTTC.